Listed below are T cell receptor beta chains from one sample, sequenced in a study of human T cells and chemical hapten exposure. TCRdb re-analysed the RACE reads in MiXCR, keeping a single row per CDR3 protein. The sample lists approximately 91,000 distinct CDR3 sequences, roughly 12% occurring once. The sequences come from whole blood, collected in connection with sensitization to the hapten diphenylcyclopropenone (DPC). These receptors were obtained from a man between 18 and 35 years old with alopecia areata. Some clones in this sample may be carry-over from other donors' samples. Each CDR3 is given with its conserved first and last residue. D genes are given only for firm matches. Clone size, where shown, is once, few, many, or a class for clones that have expanded.

j_gene: TRBJ2-5
v_gene: TRBV5-1
d_gene: .
abundance: few
CDR3nt: TGCGCCAGCAGCTTGGAAGGGAATAAAATGGAGACCCAGTACTTC
CDR3aa: CASSLEGNKMETQYF

j_gene: TRBJ2-7
v_gene: TRBV9
d_gene: .
abundance: .
CDR3nt: TGTGCCACCAGCCTCCTTGCCCAGGCCTTGATCAACGAGCAGTACTTC
CDR3aa: CATSLLAQALINEQYF

j_gene: TRBJ1-1
v_gene: TRBV15
d_gene: .
abundance: many
CDR3nt: TGTGCCACCAGCAGCGGGGTTGAGGGGACTGAAGCTTTCTTT
CDR3aa: CATSSGVEGTEAFF

j_gene: TRBJ2-2
v_gene: TRBV5-5
d_gene: .
abundance: few
CDR3nt: TGTGCCAGCAGCTTGTACAGAGGGCGGGTGTACACCGGGGAGCTGTTTTTT
CDR3aa: CASSLYRGRVYTGELFF

j_gene: TRBJ1-1
v_gene: TRBV24-1
d_gene: .
abundance: once
CDR3nt: TGTGCCACCAGTGATCCCCTAAAGGTTAGACAGCAGAACACTGAAGCTTTCTTT
CDR3aa: CATSDPLKVRQQNTEAFF

j_gene: TRBJ1-2
v_gene: TRBV3-1
d_gene: .
abundance: many
CDR3nt: TGTGCCAGCAGCCAACGTAATGGCTACACCTTC
CDR3aa: CASSQRNGYTF

j_gene: TRBJ2-5
v_gene: TRBV20-1
d_gene: .
abundance: few
CDR3nt: TGCAGTGCTAGGGGCCAAAGCGAGACCCAGTACTTC
CDR3aa: CSARGQSETQYF

j_gene: TRBJ2-1
v_gene: TRBV3-1
d_gene: .
abundance: .
CDR3nt: TGTGCCAGCAGCCAAGAGGTAGGGTACAATGAGCAGTTCTTC
CDR3aa: CASSQEVGYNEQFF

j_gene: TRBJ2-1
v_gene: TRBV2
d_gene: TRBD2
abundance: many
CDR3nt: TGTGCCAGCAGTCCCGGGACTAGCTCCTACAATGAGCAGTTCTTC
CDR3aa: CASSPGTSSYNEQFF

j_gene: TRBJ1-1
v_gene: TRBV3-1
d_gene: .
abundance: .
CDR3nt: TGTGCCAGCAGCCAGGGGGGGAGGACTGAAGCTTTCTTT
CDR3aa: CASSQGGRTEAFF

j_gene: TRBJ1-5
v_gene: TRBV28
d_gene: .
abundance: .
CDR3nt: TGTGCCAGCTTGATGGGGCCCCATCAGCCCCAGCATTTT
CDR3aa: CASLMGPHQPQHF

j_gene: TRBJ2-3
v_gene: TRBV5-1
d_gene: .
abundance: many
CDR3nt: TGCGCCAGCAGCTTGATAAGGACCCCCACAGATACGCAGTATTTT
CDR3aa: CASSLIRTPTDTQYF

j_gene: TRBJ1-5
v_gene: TRBV10-3
d_gene: .
abundance: .
CDR3nt: TGTGCCATCAGTGATTCTGGAAATCAGCCCCAGCATTTT
CDR3aa: CAISDSGNQPQHF

j_gene: TRBJ1-6
v_gene: TRBV7-2
d_gene: .
abundance: many
CDR3nt: TGTGCCAGCAGCTTAGGACCGGGGTATAATTCACCCCTCCACTTT
CDR3aa: CASSLGPGYNSPLHF

j_gene: TRBJ2-7
v_gene: TRBV7-6
d_gene: TRBD1
abundance: many
CDR3nt: TGTGCCAGCAGCTTAAAAAGTTCGTCTGGACAGGGGGCCTTTGAGCAGTACTTC
CDR3aa: CASSLKSSSGQGAFEQYF

j_gene: TRBJ1-2
v_gene: TRBV2
d_gene: .
abundance: many
CDR3nt: TGTGCCAGCAGTGACGATGCAGCATATGGCTACACCTTC
CDR3aa: CASSDDAAYGYTF

j_gene: TRBJ2-5
v_gene: TRBV7-2
d_gene: TRBD2
abundance: many
CDR3nt: TGTGCCAGCAGCTTAGAGGTGCGGGGGGGCCGTAAAGAGACCCAGTACTTC
CDR3aa: CASSLEVRGGRKETQYF

j_gene: TRBJ2-4
v_gene: TRBV7-2
d_gene: TRBD1
abundance: .
CDR3nt: TGTGCCAGCAGCTATGGGGACAGTCGAAAAAACATTCAGTACTTC
CDR3aa: CASSYGDSRKNIQYF

j_gene: TRBJ1-1
v_gene: TRBV2
d_gene: TRBD1
abundance: .
CDR3nt: TGTGCCAGCAGTAAGGATTCACAGGGGATGAACACTGAAGCTTTCTTT
CDR3aa: CASSKDSQGMNTEAFF

j_gene: TRBJ2-3
v_gene: TRBV7-6
d_gene: .
abundance: many
CDR3nt: TGTGCCAGCAAAAGACAGGAGTCGGCAGATACGCAGTATTTT
CDR3aa: CASKRQESADTQYF

j_gene: TRBJ2-4
v_gene: TRBV29-1
d_gene: .
abundance: many
CDR3nt: TGCAGCGTTGCGAAAGAGGGCGCCGGGAACATTCAGTACTTC
CDR3aa: CSVAKEGAGNIQYF

j_gene: TRBJ2-7
v_gene: TRBV27
d_gene: .
abundance: many
CDR3nt: TGTGCCAGCAGTTTTGGGGGGTTCCTGGACGAGCAGTACTTC
CDR3aa: CASSFGGFLDEQYF

j_gene: TRBJ2-3
v_gene: TRBV3-1
d_gene: .
abundance: .
CDR3nt: TGTGCCAGCAGCCAAGAATGGCAAAAACGCACAGATACGCAGTATTTT
CDR3aa: CASSQEWQKRTDTQYF

j_gene: TRBJ2-3
v_gene: TRBV4-3
d_gene: .
abundance: .
CDR3nt: TGCGCCAGCAGCCTAGAAGGGATAGCACAGATACGCAGTGCTCCGCAGTATTTT
CDR3aa: CASSLEGIAQIRSAPQYF

j_gene: TRBJ2-2
v_gene: TRBV7-2
d_gene: .
abundance: .
CDR3nt: TGTGCCAGCAGCTTGTACACCAACACCGGGGAGCTGTTTTTT
CDR3aa: CASSLYTNTGELFF

j_gene: TRBJ2-1
v_gene: TRBV7-9
d_gene: .
abundance: many
CDR3nt: TGTGCCAGCAGCTTTCGGTATGAGCAGTTCTTC
CDR3aa: CASSFRYEQFF

j_gene: TRBJ2-7
v_gene: TRBV4-1
d_gene: TRBD1
abundance: .
CDR3nt: TGCGCCAGCAGCCTCTCAGGGACAGGGTCCTACGAGCAGTACTTC
CDR3aa: CASSLSGTGSYEQYF

j_gene: TRBJ2-2
v_gene: TRBV4-3
d_gene: .
abundance: few
CDR3nt: TGCGCCAGCAGCCAAGATTCGGGGGTGGCCGGGGAGCTGTTTTTT
CDR3aa: CASSQDSGVAGELFF

j_gene: TRBJ1-1
v_gene: TRBV11-2
d_gene: .
abundance: many
CDR3nt: TGTGCCAGCAAGCTTGGGGGGGCGCGCACTGAAGCTTTCTTT
CDR3aa: CASKLGGARTEAFF

j_gene: TRBJ1-1
v_gene: TRBV7-6
d_gene: .
abundance: .
CDR3nt: TGTGCCAGCAGCTTATCGGCAGCAAACACTGAAGCTTTCTTT
CDR3aa: CASSLSAANTEAFF

j_gene: TRBJ2-2
v_gene: TRBV14
d_gene: TRBD2
abundance: few
CDR3nt: TGTGCCAGCAGCCAAGAAGGGAGGGTGTTTTTT
CDR3aa: CASSQEGRVFF

j_gene: TRBJ2-1
v_gene: TRBV7-8
d_gene: .
abundance: .
CDR3nt: TGTGCCAGCAGCTTAGCCCCGATTGGGTCCAATGAGCAGTTCTTC
CDR3aa: CASSLAPIGSNEQFF

j_gene: TRBJ2-3
v_gene: TRBV5-1
d_gene: .
abundance: few
CDR3nt: TGCGCCAGCAGCGAGGAACAGGGAAGCACAGATACGCAGTATTTT
CDR3aa: CASSEEQGSTDTQYF

j_gene: TRBJ2-1
v_gene: TRBV7-3
d_gene: .
abundance: many
CDR3nt: TGTGCCAGCAGCCCGCAATCCAGCGTCTCCTACAATGAGCAGTTCTTC
CDR3aa: CASSPQSSVSYNEQFF

j_gene: TRBJ2-3
v_gene: TRBV6-4
d_gene: .
abundance: many
CDR3nt: TGTGCCAGCAGTGAGATGGCTAGCGGCACAGATACGCAGTATTTT
CDR3aa: CASSEMASGTDTQYF